These T cell receptor beta chains were read from a single sample in a study of monozygotic twins with inflammatory bowel disease. Following a re-call of the 5' RACE reads, TCRdb has one entry per CDR3 protein and lacks DNA. Listed are 200,000 to 250,000 distinct CDR3 sequences; around 1.5% falls within the top ten. Sequencing was done on a sample of blood. Receptors were obtained from a human donor with ulcerative colitis or Crohn's disease, or a healthy co-twin of an affected twin (not recorded which). Both conserved end residues are part of each CDR3.

v_gene	j_gene	len	CDR3aa
TRBV3-1	TRBJ1-1	14	CASSQGFRNTEAFF
TRBV3-1	TRBJ2-7	12	CASSQGTSEQYF
TRBV20-1	TRBJ2-1	15	CSAYRTSGGFNEQFF
TRBV7-8	TRBJ1-3	17	CASSLAGTQNSGNTIYF
TRBV15	TRBJ2-7	16	CATSRETAFSSYEQYF
TRBV7-2	TRBJ1-1	14	CASSPEGSHTEAFF
TRBV2	TRBJ2-3	15	CASSLQGILADTQYF
TRBV12-3/TRBV12-4	TRBJ1-2	14	CASSYPTGGGGYTF
TRBV7-9	TRBJ2-7	14	CASSLLTSLGEQYF
TRBV15	TRBJ1-1	13	CATSRAGYTEAFF
TRBV6-1	TRBJ2-1	14	CASNLQGRSNEQFF
TRBV29-1	TRBJ2-6	14	CSVELGAGANVLTF
TRBV12-3/TRBV12-4	TRBJ1-5	14	CASSLLGGGQPQHF
TRBV3-1	TRBJ2-5	15	CASSQGVGGQETQYF
TRBV7-9	TRBJ1-2	14	CASSEVGQHYGYTF
TRBV5-1	TRBJ2-1	19	CASSFGFGTAGAFYNEQFF
TRBV5-1	TRBJ1-1	17	CASSSFTSGRLNTEAFF
TRBV20-1	TRBJ2-1	14	CSALGRVEPNEQFF
TRBV7-9	TRBJ2-7	15	CASSLLLMGHYEQYF
TRBV12-3/TRBV12-4	TRBJ1-5	15	CASSPTGYSNQPQHF
TRBV5-1	TRBJ2-1	15	CASSLAQAPYNEQFF
TRBV4-1	TRBJ2-1	16	CASSQELAGRYNEQFF
TRBV5-1	TRBJ1-4	14	CASSLGAFNEKLFF
TRBV6-2/TRBV6-3	TRBJ1-2	14	CASSYLPDSYGYTF
TRBV19	TRBJ1-5	14	CASSPGQIYQPQHF
TRBV20-1	TRBJ2-1	13	CSATTSGYNEQFF
TRBV29-1	TRBJ1-2	14	CSVAKDSSNYGYTF
TRBV7-6	TRBJ1-1	12	CASSSMNTEAFF
TRBV7-2	TRBJ2-6	17	CASSTHRGSTGANVLTF
TRBV5-1	TRBJ2-3	12	CASSLETDTQYF
TRBV2	TRBJ2-1	12	CASRLAGNEQFF
TRBV7-2	TRBJ2-1	15	CASSPNPGQYNEQFF
TRBV11-2	TRBJ2-7	15	CASSFSTGRFDEQYF
TRBV7-8	TRBJ2-3	18	CASRGWTSGGLGTDTQYF
TRBV2	TRBJ2-5	12	CASSAPGETQYF